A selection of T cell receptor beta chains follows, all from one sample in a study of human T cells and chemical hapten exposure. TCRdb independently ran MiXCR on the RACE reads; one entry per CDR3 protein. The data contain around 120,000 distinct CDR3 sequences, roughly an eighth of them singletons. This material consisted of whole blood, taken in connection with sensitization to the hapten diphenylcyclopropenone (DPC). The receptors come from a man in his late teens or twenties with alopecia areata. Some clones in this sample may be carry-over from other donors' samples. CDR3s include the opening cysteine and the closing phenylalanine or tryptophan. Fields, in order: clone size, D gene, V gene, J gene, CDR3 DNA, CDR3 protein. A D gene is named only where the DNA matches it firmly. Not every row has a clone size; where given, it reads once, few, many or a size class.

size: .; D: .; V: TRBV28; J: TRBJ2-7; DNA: TGTGCCAGCCTCCCAAGGGGAGGGGGTTACGAGCAGTACTTC; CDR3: CASLPRGGGYEQYF
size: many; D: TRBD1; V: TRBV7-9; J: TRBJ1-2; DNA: TGTGCCAGCAGCTTACTGGGACAGGGGGCCTATGGCTACACCTTC; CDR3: CASSLLGQGAYGYTF
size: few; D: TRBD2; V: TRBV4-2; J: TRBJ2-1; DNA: TGTGCCAGCAGCCAAGATCTGGCGGCGGGGGTGCGCAATGAGCAGTTCTTC; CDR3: CASSQDLAAGVRNEQFF
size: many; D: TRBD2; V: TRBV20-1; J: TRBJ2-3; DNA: TGCAGTGCTAGAGTCGCGCTAGCGGGTATGACAGATACGCAGTATTTT; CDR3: CSARVALAGMTDTQYF
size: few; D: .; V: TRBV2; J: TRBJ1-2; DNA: TGTGCCAGCAATCCCCGGGACGGCTCTCTAGACGGCTACACCTTC; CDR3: CASNPRDGSLDGYTF
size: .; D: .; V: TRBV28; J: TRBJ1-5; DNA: TGTGCCAGCAGTTTTCTCCGGGGGGGAGGTCAGCCCCAGCATTTT; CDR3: CASSFLRGGGQPQHF
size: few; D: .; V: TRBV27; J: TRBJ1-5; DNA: TGTGCCAGCAGTCCCGACAGATCTTATAGCAATCAGCCCCAGCATTTT; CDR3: CASSPDRSYSNQPQHF
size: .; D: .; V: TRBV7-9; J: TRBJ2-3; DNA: TGTGCCTCCCAGAGAGAGTACGTCCGTTACGCAGATACGCAGTATTTT; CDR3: CASQREYVRYADTQYF
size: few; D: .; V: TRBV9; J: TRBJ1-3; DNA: TGTGTCAGCAGCGAGACAGAAGCCGCCATATATTTT; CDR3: CVSSETEAAIYF
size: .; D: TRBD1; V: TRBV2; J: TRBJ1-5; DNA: TGTGCCAGCAGTAAGGGACAGGGGATTCAGCCCCAGCATTTT; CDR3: CASSKGQGIQPQHF
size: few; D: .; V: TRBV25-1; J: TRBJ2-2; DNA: TGTGCCAGCAGTGTACAGGGGAGGACCGGGGAGCTGTTTTTT; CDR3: CASSVQGRTGELFF
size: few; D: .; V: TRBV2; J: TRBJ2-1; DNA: TGTGCCAGCAGTGCGGGCCACCGGGGAAATGAGCAGTTCTTC; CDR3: CASSAGHRGNEQFF
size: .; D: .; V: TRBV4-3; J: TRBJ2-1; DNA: TGCGCCAGCAGCCAATCCTCAAGCGGAGGTTATGAGCAGTTCTTC; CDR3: CASSQSSSGGYEQFF
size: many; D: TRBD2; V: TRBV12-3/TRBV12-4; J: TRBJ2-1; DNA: TGTGCCAGCAGTGGAACTAGCGGGGGCTACAATGAGCAGTTCTTC; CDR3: CASSGTSGGYNEQFF
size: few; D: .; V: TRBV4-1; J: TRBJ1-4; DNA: TGCGCCAGCAGCCAAACAGGTTTGGCTAATGAAAAACTGTTTTTT; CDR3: CASSQTGLANEKLFF
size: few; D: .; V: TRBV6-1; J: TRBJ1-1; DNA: TGTGCCAGCAGTTCCACCCCGACAGTTGCGGAAGCTTTCTTT; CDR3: CASSSTPTVAEAFF
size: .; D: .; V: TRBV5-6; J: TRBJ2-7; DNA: TGTGCCAGCAGCTTGGGCCCGATTTCGTCCTACGAGCAGTACTTC; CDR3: CASSLGPISSYEQYF
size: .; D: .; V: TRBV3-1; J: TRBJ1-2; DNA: TGTGCCAGCAGCCAATCTTTTCCGCAGCCAGGCGGTGGCTACACCTTC; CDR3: CASSQSFPQPGGGYTF
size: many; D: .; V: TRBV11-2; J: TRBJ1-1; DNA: TGTGCCAGCAGCTTAGGACAATCCACTGAAGCTTTCTTT; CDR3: CASSLGQSTEAFF
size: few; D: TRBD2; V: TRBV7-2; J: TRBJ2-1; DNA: TGTGCCAGCAGCTTACGACTAGCGGGAGGACTCTATGAGCAGTTCTTC; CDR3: CASSLRLAGGLYEQFF
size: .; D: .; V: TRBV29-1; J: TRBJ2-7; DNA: TGCAGCGTTGGAGTGGCGTGGGGAGCCGAGCAGTACTTC; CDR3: CSVGVAWGAEQYF
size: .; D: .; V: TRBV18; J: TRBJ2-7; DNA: TGTGCCAGCTCACCTTCGGGTGGCGAGCAGTACTTC; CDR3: CASSPSGGEQYF
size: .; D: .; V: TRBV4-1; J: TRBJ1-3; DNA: TGCGCCAGCAGCCAAGATCGAGGGGCTGGAAACACCATATATTTT; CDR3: CASSQDRGAGNTIYF
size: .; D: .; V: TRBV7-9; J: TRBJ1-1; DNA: TGTGCCAGCAGCTTTGGACCCTTTGGAGCTTTCTTT; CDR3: CASSFGPFGAFF
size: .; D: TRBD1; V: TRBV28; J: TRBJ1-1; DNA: TGTGCCAGCAGTGGAACAGGGGTGACTGAAGCTTTCTTT; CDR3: CASSGTGVTEAFF
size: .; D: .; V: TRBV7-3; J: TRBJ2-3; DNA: TGTGCCAGCAGCTGGGGGACTCCTAGCACAGATACGCAGTATTTT; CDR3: CASSWGTPSTDTQYF
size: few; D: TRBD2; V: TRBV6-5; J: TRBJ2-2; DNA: TGTGCCAGTCGACGGGGGGTGAACACCGGGGAGCTGTTTTTT; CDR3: CASRRGVNTGELFF
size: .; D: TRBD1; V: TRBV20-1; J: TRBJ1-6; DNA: TGCAGTGCTAGTCAGTGGGGGGACAGGGACGTACCCCTCCACTTT; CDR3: CSASQWGDRDVPLHF
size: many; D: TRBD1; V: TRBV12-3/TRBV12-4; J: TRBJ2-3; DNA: TGTGCCAGCAGTTCCGACAGGGTAGAGGATACGCAGTATTTT; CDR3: CASSSDRVEDTQYF
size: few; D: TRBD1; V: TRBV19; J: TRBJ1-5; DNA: TGTGCCAGTAGGGTAGGACAGGGTTACAATCAGCCCCAGCATTTT; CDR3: CASRVGQGYNQPQHF
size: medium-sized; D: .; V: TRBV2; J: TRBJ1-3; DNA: TGTGCCAGCAGGAACGGGAAAGGGGGATTCTCTGGAAACACCATATATTTT; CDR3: CASRNGKGGFSGNTIYF
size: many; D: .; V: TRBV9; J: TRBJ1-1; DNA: TGTGCCAGCAGCTCCTGGGGGACTGAAGCTTTCTTT; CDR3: CASSSWGTEAFF
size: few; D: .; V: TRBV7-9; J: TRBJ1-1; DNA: TGTGCCAGCAGCTTAACCCGACATCCCCACGCTTTCTTT; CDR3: CASSLTRHPHAFF
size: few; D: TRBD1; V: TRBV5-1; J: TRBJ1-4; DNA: TGCGCCAGCACGCAGGGGGCCGCAACTAATGAAAAACTGTTTTTT; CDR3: CASTQGAATNEKLFF
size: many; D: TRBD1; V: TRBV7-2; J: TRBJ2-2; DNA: TGTGCCAGCAGCCCTGGACAGGGGGGATCCTTCAACACCGGGGAGCTGTTTTTT; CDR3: CASSPGQGGSFNTGELFF
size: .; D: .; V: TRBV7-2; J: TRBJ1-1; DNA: TGTGCCAGCACCTTAGTAGGCGGTTCTTCTTTCTTT; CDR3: CASTLVGGSSFF
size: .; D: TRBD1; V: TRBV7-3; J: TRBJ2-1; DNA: TGTGCCAGCAGCTTTGAGGGACAGGAAAACAATGAGCAGTTCTTC; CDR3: CASSFEGQENNEQFF
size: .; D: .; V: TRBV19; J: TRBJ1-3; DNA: TGTGCCAGTAGTATCCACGGGACATCTGGAAACACCATATATTTT; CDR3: CASSIHGTSGNTIYF
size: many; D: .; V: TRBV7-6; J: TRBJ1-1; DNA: TGTGCCAGCAGCCCAGGGTCCACTGAAGCTTTCTTT; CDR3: CASSPGSTEAFF
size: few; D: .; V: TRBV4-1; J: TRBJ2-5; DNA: TGCGCCAGCAGCCAAGAGCTTGACAAGTACCAAGAGACCCAGTATTTC; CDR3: CASSQELDKYQETQYF
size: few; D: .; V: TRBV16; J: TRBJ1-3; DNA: TGTGCCAGCAGCCAATCGGAGAACACCATATATTTT; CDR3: CASSQSENTIYF
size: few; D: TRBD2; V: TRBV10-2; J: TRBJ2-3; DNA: TGCGCCAGCAGAAGGACTAGCGGGGGGAACACAGATACGCAGTATTTT; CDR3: CASRRTSGGNTDTQYF
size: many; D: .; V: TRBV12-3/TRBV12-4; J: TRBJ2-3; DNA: TGTGCCAGCAGCACCGACAGTTTTGCAGATACGCAGTATTTT; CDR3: CASSTDSFADTQYF